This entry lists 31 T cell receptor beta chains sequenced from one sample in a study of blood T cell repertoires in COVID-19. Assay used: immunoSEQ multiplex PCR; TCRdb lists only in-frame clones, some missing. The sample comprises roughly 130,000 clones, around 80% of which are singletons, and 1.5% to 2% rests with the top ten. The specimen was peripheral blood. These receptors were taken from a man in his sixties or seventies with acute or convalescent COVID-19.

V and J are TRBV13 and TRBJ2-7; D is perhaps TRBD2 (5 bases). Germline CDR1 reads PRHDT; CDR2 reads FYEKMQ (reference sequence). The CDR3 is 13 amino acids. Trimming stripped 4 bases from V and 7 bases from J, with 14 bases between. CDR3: CASSSRTGYEQYF. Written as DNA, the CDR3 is TGTGCCAGCAGCTCAAGGACGGGGTATGAGCAGTACTTC. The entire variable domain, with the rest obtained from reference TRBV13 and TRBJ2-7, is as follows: AAGVIQSPRHLIKEKRETATLKCYPIPRHDTVYWYQQGPGQDPQFLISFYEKMQSDKGSIPDRFSAQQFSDYHSELNMSSLELGDSALYFCASSSRTGYEQYFGPGTRLTVT.

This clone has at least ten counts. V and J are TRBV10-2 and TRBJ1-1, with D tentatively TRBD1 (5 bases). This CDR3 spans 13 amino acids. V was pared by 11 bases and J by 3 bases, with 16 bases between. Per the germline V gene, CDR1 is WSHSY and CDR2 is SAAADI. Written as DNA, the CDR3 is TGCGCCGGAAATGGAAAAGGGGACACTGAAGCTTTCTTT. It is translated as CAGNGKGDTEAFF.

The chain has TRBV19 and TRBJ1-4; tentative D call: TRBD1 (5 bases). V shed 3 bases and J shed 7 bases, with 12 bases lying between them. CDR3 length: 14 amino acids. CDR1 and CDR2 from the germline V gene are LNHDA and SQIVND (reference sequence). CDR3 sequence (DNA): TGTGCCAGTAGTATTAAGGGGAGGAGTGAAAAACTGTTTTTT. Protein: CASSIKGRSEKLFF. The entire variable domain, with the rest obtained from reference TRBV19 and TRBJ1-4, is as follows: DGGITQSPKYLFRKEGQNVTLSCEQNLNHDAMYWYRQDPGQGLRLIYYSQIVNDFQKGDIAEGYSVSREKKESFPLTVTSAQKNPTAFYLCASSIKGRSEKLFFGSGTQLSVL.

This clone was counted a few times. CDR3 region: CASRGEGTAGANVLTF. The CDR3 nucleotides read TGCGCCAGCAGGGGAGAGGGAACTGCTGGGGCCAACGTCCTGACTTTC. The chain couples TRBV10-2 to TRBJ2-6; possibly TRBD2 for D (5 bases). This CDR3 region has 16 residues. The germline V gene encodes CDR1 WSHSY and CDR2 SAAADI. Trimming took 6 bases from V and 2 from J, leaving 14 bases between them.

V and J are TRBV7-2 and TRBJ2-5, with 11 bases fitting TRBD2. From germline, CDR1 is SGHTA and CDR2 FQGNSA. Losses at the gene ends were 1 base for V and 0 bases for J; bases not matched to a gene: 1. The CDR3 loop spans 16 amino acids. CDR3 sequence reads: CASSLVGLADQETQYF. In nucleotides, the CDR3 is TGTGCCAGCAGCTTAGTGGGACTAGCGGACCAAGAGACCCAGTACTTC.

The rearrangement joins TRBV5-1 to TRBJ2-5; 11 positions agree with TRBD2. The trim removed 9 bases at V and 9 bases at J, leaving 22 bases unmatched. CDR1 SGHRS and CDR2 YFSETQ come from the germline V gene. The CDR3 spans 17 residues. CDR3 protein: CATTSGDAASGGSAQYF. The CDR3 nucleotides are TGCGCCACCACTTCCGGGGACGCGGCTAGCGGGGGGAGCGCCCAGTACTTC.

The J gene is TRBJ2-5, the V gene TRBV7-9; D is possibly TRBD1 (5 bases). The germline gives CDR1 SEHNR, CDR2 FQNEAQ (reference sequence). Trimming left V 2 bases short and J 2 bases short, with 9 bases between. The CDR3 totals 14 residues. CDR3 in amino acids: CASSLTAGQETQYF. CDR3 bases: TGTGCCAGCAGCTTAACGGCAGGGCAAGAGACCCAGTACTTC.

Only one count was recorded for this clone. The CDR3 DNA sequence: TGTGCCAGCAGCGGAGGCGGGGGGGCCTCGGATACGCAGTATTTT. Encoded protein: CASSGGGGASDTQYF. The chain links TRBV9 to TRBJ2-3; 9 bases are shared with TRBD2. CDR1 is SGDLS, CDR2 YYNGEE, per germline. The CDR3 is 15 residues long. The ends lost 3 bases at V and 6 bases at J; junction bases unmatched: 8. Using reference TRBV9 and TRBJ2-3 for the parts outside the CDR3, the full variable domain is DSGVTQTPKHLITATGQRVTLRCSPRSGDLSVYWYQQSLDQGLQFLIQYYNGEERAKGNILERFSAQQFPDLHSELNLSSLELGDSALYFCASSGGGGASDTQYFGPGTRLTVL.

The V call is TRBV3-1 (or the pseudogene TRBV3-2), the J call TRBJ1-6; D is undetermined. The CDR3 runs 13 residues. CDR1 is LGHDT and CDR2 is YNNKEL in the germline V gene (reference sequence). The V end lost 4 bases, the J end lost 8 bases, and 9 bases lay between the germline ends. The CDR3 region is CASSLASDSPLHF. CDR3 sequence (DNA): TGTGCCAGCAGCCTCGCATCAGATTCACCCCTCCACTTT.

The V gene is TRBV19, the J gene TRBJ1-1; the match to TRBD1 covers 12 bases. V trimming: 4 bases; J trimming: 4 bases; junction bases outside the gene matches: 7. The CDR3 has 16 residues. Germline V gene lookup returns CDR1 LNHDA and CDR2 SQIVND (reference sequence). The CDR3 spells CASSTKRDRGRTEAFF. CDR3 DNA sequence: TGTGCCAGTAGTACAAAACGGGACAGGGGGCGCACTGAAGCTTTCTTT.

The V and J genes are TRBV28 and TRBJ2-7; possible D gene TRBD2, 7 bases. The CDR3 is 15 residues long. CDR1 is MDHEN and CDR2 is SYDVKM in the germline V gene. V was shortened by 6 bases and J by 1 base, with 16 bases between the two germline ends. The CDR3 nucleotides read TGTGCCAGCAGCCCCGGGGGGACAACATCCTACGAGCAGTACTTC. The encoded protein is CASSPGGTTSYEQYF.

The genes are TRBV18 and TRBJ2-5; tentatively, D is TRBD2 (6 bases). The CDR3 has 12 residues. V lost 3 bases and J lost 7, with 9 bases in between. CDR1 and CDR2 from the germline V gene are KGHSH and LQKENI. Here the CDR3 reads CASSPLEGTQYF. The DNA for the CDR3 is TGTGCCAGCTCACCTCTGGAGGGGACCCAGTACTTC.

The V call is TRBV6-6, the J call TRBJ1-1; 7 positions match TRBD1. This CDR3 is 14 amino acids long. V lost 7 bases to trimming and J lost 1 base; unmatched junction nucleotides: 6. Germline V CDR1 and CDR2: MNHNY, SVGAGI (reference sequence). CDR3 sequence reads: CASKTDRQNTEAFF. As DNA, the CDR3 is TGTGCCAGCAAGACGGACAGGCAGAACACTGAAGCTTTCTTT.

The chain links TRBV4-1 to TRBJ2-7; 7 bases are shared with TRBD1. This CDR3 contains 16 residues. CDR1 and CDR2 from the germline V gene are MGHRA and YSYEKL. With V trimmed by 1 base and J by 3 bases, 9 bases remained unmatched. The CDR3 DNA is TGCGCCAGCAGCCAAGTTCCCTCGGCAGGGGGCTACGAGCAGTACTTC. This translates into CASSQVPSAGGYEQYF.

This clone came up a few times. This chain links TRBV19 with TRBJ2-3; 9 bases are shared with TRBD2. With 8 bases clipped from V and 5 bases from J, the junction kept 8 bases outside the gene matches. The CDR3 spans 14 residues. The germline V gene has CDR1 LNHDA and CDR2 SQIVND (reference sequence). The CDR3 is CASSRGGRGDTQYF. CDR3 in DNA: TGTGCCAGTTCGCGGGGGGGCCGGGGAGATACGCAGTATTTT.

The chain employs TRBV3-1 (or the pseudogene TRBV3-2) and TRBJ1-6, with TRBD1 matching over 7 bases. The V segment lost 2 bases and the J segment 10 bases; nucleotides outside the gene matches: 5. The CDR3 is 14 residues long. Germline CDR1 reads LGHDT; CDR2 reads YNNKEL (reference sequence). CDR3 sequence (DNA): TGTGCCAGCAGCCAAACAGGGGAGCGATCACCCCTCCACTTT. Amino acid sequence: CASSQTGERSPLHF.

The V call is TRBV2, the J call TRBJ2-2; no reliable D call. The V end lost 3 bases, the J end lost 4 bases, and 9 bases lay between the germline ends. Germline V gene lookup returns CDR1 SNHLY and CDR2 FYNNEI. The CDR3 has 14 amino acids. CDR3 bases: TGTGCCAGCAGTGAGAACTGGTCCACCGGGGAGCTGTTTTTT. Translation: CASSENWSTGELFF.

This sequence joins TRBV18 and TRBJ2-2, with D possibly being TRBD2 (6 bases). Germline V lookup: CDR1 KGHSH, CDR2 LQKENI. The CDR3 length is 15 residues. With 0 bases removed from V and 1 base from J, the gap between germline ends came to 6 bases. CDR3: CASSPPGLNTGELFF. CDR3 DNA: TGTGCCAGCTCACCACCGGGACTGAACACCGGGGAGCTGTTTTTT.

CDR3 sequence: CASSPIGGYYGYTF. The CDR3, as DNA: TGTGCCAGCAGTCCAATAGGGGGATACTATGGCTACACCTTC. The V gene is TRBV28, the J gene TRBJ1-2, with D maybe TRBD1 (6 bases). Germline V CDR1 and CDR2: MDHEN, SYDVKM. With 5 bases removed from V and 3 bases from J, the gap between germline ends came to 13 bases. CDR3 length: 14 amino acids.

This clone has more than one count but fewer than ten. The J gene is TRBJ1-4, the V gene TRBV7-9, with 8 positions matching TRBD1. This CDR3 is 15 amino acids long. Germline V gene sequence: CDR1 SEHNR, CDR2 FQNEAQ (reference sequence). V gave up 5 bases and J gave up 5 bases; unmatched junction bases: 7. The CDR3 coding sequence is TGTGCCAGCAGCCCGGACAGGGCCAAAAATGAAAAACTGTTTTTT. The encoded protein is CASSPDRAKNEKLFF. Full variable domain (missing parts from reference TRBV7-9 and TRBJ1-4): DTGVSQNPRHKITKRGQNVTFRCDPISEHNRLYWYRQTLGQGPEFLTYFQNEAQLEKSRLLSDRFSAERPKGSFSTLEIQRTEQGDSAMYLCASSPDRAKNEKLFFGSGTQLSVL.

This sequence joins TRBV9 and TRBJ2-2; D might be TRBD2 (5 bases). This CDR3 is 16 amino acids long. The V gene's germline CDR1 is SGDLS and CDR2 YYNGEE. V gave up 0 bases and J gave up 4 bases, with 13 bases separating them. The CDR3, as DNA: TGTGCCAGCAGCGTAGCTTCTAGCTGGGGCACCGGGGAGCTGTTTTTT. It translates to CASSVASSWGTGELFF.

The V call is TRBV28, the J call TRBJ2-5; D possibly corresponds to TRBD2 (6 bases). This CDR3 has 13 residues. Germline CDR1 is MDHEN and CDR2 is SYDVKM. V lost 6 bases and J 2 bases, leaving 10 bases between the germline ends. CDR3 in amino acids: CASRLTRQETQYF. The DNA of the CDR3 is TGTGCCAGCAGATTGACTAGACAAGAGACCCAGTACTTC.

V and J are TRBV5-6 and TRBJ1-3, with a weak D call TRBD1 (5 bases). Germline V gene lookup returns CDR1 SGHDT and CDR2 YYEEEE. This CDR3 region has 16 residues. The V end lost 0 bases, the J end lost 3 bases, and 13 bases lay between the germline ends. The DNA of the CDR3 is TGTGCCAGCAGCTTGGTCGCGACAGAGCTTGGAAACACCATATATTTT. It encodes CASSLVATELGNTIYF.

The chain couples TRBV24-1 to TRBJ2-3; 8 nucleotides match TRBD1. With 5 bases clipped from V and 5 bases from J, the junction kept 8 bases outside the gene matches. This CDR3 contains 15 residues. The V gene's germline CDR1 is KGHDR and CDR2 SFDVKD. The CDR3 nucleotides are TGTGCCACCAGTGGTATGGGACAGGCTGGAGATACGCAGTATTTT. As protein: CATSGMGQAGDTQYF.

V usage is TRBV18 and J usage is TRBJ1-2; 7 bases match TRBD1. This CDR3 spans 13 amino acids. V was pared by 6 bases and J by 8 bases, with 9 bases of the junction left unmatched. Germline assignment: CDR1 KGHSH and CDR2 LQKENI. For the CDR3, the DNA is TGTGCCAGCTCGCGGGACAGCCCGAGAGGCTACACCTTC. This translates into CASSRDSPRGYTF.

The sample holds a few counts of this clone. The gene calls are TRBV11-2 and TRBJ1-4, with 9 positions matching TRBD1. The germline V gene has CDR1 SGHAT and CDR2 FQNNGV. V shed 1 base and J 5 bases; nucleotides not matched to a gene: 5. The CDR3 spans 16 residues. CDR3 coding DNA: TGTGCCAGCAGCTTAGGCGGGACAGGGAGGAATGAAAAACTGTTTTTT. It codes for CASSLGGTGRNEKLFF.

The CDR3 reads CASSLIGGPSQASPLHF. In DNA, the CDR3 is TGTGCCAGCAGTTTGATAGGGGGCCCGTCCCAAGCGTCACCCCTCCACTTT. V is TRBV27 and J is TRBJ1-6; 7 nucleotides align to TRBD1. With 3 bases clipped from V and 10 bases from J, the junction kept 15 bases outside the gene matches. Germline values: CDR1 MNHEY, CDR2 SMNVEV (reference sequence). This CDR3 is 17 amino acids long.

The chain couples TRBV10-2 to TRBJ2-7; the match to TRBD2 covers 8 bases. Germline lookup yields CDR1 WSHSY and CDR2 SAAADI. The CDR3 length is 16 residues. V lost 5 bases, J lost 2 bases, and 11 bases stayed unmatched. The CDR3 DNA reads TGCGCCAGCAGTCGCGGGAAGACTAGCGTCACCTACGAGCAGTACTTC. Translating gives CASSRGKTSVTYEQYF.

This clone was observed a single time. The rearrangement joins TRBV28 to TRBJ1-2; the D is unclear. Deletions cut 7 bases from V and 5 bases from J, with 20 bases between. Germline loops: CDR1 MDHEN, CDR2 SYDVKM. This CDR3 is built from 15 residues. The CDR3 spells CASITRRGSLYGYTF. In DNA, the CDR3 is TGTGCCAGCATCACAAGGCGAGGCAGTCTATATGGCTACACCTTC.

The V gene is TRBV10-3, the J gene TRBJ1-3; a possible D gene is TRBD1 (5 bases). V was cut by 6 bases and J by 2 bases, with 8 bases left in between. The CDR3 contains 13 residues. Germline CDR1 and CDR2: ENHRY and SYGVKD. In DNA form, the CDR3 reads TGTGCCATCAGGCCGACAGCTGGAAACACCATATATTTT. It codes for CAIRPTAGNTIYF.

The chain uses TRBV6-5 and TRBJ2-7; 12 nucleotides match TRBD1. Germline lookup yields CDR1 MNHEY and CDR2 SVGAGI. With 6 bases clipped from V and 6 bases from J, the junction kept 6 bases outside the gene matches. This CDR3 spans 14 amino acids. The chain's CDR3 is CASSYGTGGGEQYF. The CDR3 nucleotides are TGTGCCAGCAGCTACGGGACAGGGGGCGGCGAGCAGTACTTC.